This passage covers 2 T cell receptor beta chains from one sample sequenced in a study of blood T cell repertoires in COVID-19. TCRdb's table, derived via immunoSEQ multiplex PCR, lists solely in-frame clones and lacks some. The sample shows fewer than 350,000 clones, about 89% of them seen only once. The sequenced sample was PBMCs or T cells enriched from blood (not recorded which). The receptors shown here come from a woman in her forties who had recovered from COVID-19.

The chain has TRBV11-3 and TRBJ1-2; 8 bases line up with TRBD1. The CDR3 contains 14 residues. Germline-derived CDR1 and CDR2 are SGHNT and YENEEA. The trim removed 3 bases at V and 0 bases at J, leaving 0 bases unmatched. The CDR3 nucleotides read TGTGCCAGCAGCTTGGGACAGGCTAACTATGGCTACACCTTC. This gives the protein CASSLGQANYGYTF.

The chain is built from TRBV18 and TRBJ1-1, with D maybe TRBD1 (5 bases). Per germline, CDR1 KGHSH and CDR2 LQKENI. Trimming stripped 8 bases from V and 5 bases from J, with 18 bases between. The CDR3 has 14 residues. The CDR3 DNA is TGTGCCAGCAAAGGGGATTCTCTTGGGACTGAAGCTTTCTTT. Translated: CASKGDSLGTEAFF. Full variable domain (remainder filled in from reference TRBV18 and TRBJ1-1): NAGVMQNPRHLVRRRGQEARLRCSPMKGHSHVYWYRQLPEEGLKFMVYLQKENIIDESGMPKERFSAEFPKEGPSILRIQQVVRGDSAAYFCASKGDSLGTEAFFGQGTRLTVV.